This TCR beta chain was recovered during a study of cytomegalovirus exposure and HLA in healthy donors (dated by TCRdb to 2016 to 2017). At the level of the whole study: In an earlier analysis of fewer than 750 of the donors, 276 Gb of sequence data and 117 million unique TCR beta sequences from roughly 190 million T cells were reported. Donor age, sex, ethnicity and CMV serostatus were compiled together with the repertoire data. The number of donors typed differed by locus, with roughly 620-630 for A, B, C, DRB1 and DQB1, 522 for DQA1, about 610 for DPA1, and approximately 470 for DPB1. To predict cytomegalovirus infection status, the study combined high-throughput TCR immunosequencing, statistical association of individual TCRs with disease status, and machine learning. Roughly 300 gigabases of sequencing data and tens of millions of unique TCR sequences were included in an early release covering over 600 HLA-typed donors. The study aimed to test whether signatures of past pathogen exposure could be identified by cataloging public T cell receptors. Among some 400 genotyped donors of the cohort, an average of approximately 250,000 unique TCR beta nucleotide sequences were sequenced per donor, around 20% of them non-productive. In the later analysis, no new phenotypic data were used to find candidate immune exposures; instead, reliance was placed on TCR beta sequences and their occurrence across donors. A separate validation cohort of more than 100 different subjects was used in addition to the 666-subject first cohort. Of the roughly 430 genotyped donors, 65% to 90% fell in the genetic ancestry cluster associated with self-reported Caucasian donors. Every discovery cohort repertoire had been produced on one sequencing platform. About 5 DR-DQ haplotypes were handled as single units for association and clustering, since linkage in the cohort was strong. Class I and class II HLA loci were covered by the typing at four-digit resolution. Genome-wide SNP genotypes for about 55% of the 666 donors were used in a later genetic analysis, which treated that subset as a discovery cohort. To study patterns of TCR occurrence, a later analysis re-analyzed previously published TCR beta repertoires from 650 to 750 donors and added high-resolution HLA genotyping. In an earlier analysis of roughly 540 of the donors, high-throughput TCR beta sequencing was used to judge whether each TCR beta V gene segment behaved as functional or pseudogenic. The study profiled the T cell repertoires of some 610 subjects by immunosequencing and related them to cytomegalovirus serostatus.

Here is what the overall study found, with its caveats: A total of fewer than 200 TCR beta chains were listed by the study as associated with cytomegalovirus. Compared with equally common non-associated chains, HLA-associated TCR beta chains in a later analysis were more clonally expanded and had lower generation probabilities. The classifier was reported to diagnose cytomegalovirus status with high specificity and sensitivity in both the original cohort and the validation cohort. A further reported finding was that TCR beta sequences accurately predicted the HLA-A and HLA-B alleles for most subjects in the first cohort. The authors suggested that the approach could potentially be extended to other disease states and immunological phenotypes. A few of the identified cytomegalovirus-associated TCR beta chains were confirmed in vitro to be specific for cytomegalovirus antigens. In a later genetic analysis, fewer N-insertions in productive TCRs were reported among donors in an Asian-associated ancestry cluster than the roughly 700-donor mean. Most TCR sequences were observed very rarely across donors, whereas some public TCRs were present in many individuals. Because some donors lacked HLA typing at each locus, the association tests relied only on the typed subset. Because counts were too low, seventeen rarely observed V segments, including chromosome 9 orphons, were excluded from the earlier analysis of around 640 of the donors. In an earlier analysis of fewer than 700 of the donors, most TCR beta V segments appeared in productive rearrangements about 87% or about 30% of the time, broadly matching IMGT annotations. Some IMGT-functional V segments, including TRBV6-2 and TRBV6-3, could not be told apart with the 87-base-pair reads, so those segments were excluded. In a later analysis, the rate of TCR association differed among HLA loci, with DRB1 alleles having the most associated TCRs and HLA-C alleles having the fewest. In a later analysis, some 18,000 TCR beta sequences were associated with specific HLA alleles at a false discovery rate of 0.05. In a later analysis, several top co-occurrence clusters were reported to appear linked to parvovirus B19, influenza, CMV and Epstein-Barr virus. Presence/absence analyses assumed roughly uniform sequencing depth across donors, an assumption that may not hold. Linkage disequilibrium might explain the correlated functional status among segregating V segments, but an unknown experimental factor could not be ruled out. An association between a missense DCLRE1C variant and V-gene and J-gene trimming of TCR beta chains was found in a later genetic analysis and replicated in an independent cohort. The cohort was sequenced for TCR beta chains only, and without alpha or paired-chain data the features that could be detected were limited. A cluster of highly shared sequence variants was judged likely to represent a technical artifact of the sequencing pipeline. The only immune exposure information available for the cohort was CMV serostatus. Strong co-occurrence of HLA alleles, especially DR and DQ, made assigning TCR associations to individual alleles difficult. In a later analysis, most CMV-associated TCR beta chains were found to appear HLA-restricted, with HLA associations seemingly driven largely by CMV exposure.

To note about this clone: Its cognate antigen has yet to be identified. No much larger clone exists at a distance of one base, and base qualities are not known.

The method was the immunoSEQ multiplex PCR assay. A mixture of 60 forward primers for TCR Vbeta segments and 13 reverse primers for TCR Jbeta segments was used in the multiplex PCR. The CDR3 region of rearranged TCR beta genes was amplified from genomic DNA with a multiplex PCR assay. Amplified TCR beta libraries were sequenced as 87-base-pair reads on the Illumina HiSeq System. Per the original workflow: A later analysis counted approximately 76 million unique TCR beta chains across the 550 to 700 repertoires, and around 9.9 million of these chains were shared by at least two donors. To remove PCR and sequencing errors, raw reads were error-corrected and collapsed into unique sequences using a nearest-neighbor algorithm that merged closely related sequences. Alignment of CDR3 sequences to IMGT reference sequences was used to assign V, D and J gene segments. For a sequence to be retained, a match of at least six nucleotides to both a V gene segment and a J gene segment was required. A rearrangement was called productive if the CDR3 had no stop codons and remained in frame with V and J, and every other rearrangement was called non-productive. CDR3 was defined according to IMGT convention as the region running from the second conserved V-encoded cysteine to the conserved J-encoded phenylalanine. The earlier analysis of a few hundred of the donors excluded sequences that lacked an unambiguous match to a single V gene segment. In an earlier analysis of several hundred of the donors, a V segment was called functional when productive rearrangements were above 56.7%, and segregating when the standard deviation between donors exceeded 5%. A statistical classification framework was developed to diagnose cytomegalovirus status using the catalog of TCR beta chain sequences. V and J gene assignment, in a later analysis, came from comparing TCR nucleotide sequences with IMGT/GENE-DB human TR gene sequences. In a later analysis, CDR3 sequences and most-parsimonious VDJ recombination scenarios were assigned using the TCRdist pipeline. In a later analysis, every TCR beta chain was defined by the combination of its CDR3 amino acid sequence and its V-gene family, and reads without a unique V-gene family were dropped. In a later analysis, 500 to 650 highly shared, low-generation-probability nucleotide sequences were removed to address suspected cross-contamination and a sequencing artifact. In a later analysis, a clonal expansion index was calculated for each public chain from normalized within-repertoire ranks of inferred template counts. In a later analysis, generation probabilities were computed using a VDJ recombination model fitted to out-of-frame rearrangements, and the results were checked against IGoR. In a later analysis, TCR-TCR, TCR-HLA and TCR-CMV co-occurrence was scored with hypergeometric tests, and a repertoire-size bias correction was applied to TCR pairs. In a later analysis, false discovery rates were estimated by permuting HLA or CMV assignments 20 times. A later analysis grouped co-occurring TCRs with DBSCAN, adding TCRdist sequence similarity when clustering within HLA-allele-positive subsets. Co-occurrence clustering excluded repertoires with fewer than 30,000 or more than 120,000 public chains, plus five with anomalous nucleotide sharing. TCRdb's version of the immuneACCESS table is confined to in-frame rearrangements and falls short of the full clone set. An unresolved V gene accounts for under half of the shortfall where checked; the remainder is of unknown origin. V and J calls and clone size are those listed in that table; D and trimming were worked out from the DNA. This sample is represented by about 100,000 clones; about four fifths of them were singletons. 2% to 3% of the sample goes to the ten largest clones.

Per the germline V gene, SGHRS is the CDR1 and YFSETQ is the CDR2. The CDR3 goes from the cysteine to the phenylalanine over 14 residues. CDR3 DNA is the only sequence kept; it has 42 bases, read in frame from the first base. V is cut by 0 bases and J by 5 bases, and the space between the germline ends is 11 bases. The cohort was made up of several hundred healthy bone marrow donors. At the time of sampling, every cohort member was nominally healthy, though immune exposures that went unrecorded were likely present. The donor tested CMV seropositive, placing the donor among the 289 seropositive members of the cohort. A peripheral blood sample was provided by each donor, and peripheral blood mononuclear cells were used for TCR beta sequencing. Genomic DNA was extracted from the blood cell samples with the Qiagen DNeasy Blood Extraction Kit.

Source material: PBMCs. The chain employs TRBV5-1 and TRBJ2-5; a tentative D call is TRBD2 (6 bases match). This TCR was sampled from a man under 40 in good health and CMV-seropositive. In nucleotide form, the sequence is TGCGCCAGCAGCTTGGGGGGCGGAGGGGAGACCCAGTACTTC. It translates as CASSLGGGGETQYF.